The 11 T cell receptor beta chains below all came from one sample that was sequenced in a study of T cells expressing NK-cell markers. TCRdb reprocessed the 5' RACE reads, with one entry per CDR3 protein and no DNA. The sample holds 150,000 to 200,000 distinct CDR3 sequences. The sample consisted of blood T cells: a sorted CD56 or NKG2C T cell subset, CD4+ or CD8+ T cells, or bulk PBMC T cells (not recorded which). The receptors stem from a man aged 18-70 years in good health.

This chain joins TRBV28 and TRBJ2-2; lacking DNA, the TRBD1 call made by TCRdb goes unchecked. This CDR3 has 14 residues. Germline V gene data show CDR1 as MDHEN and CDR2 as SYDVKM. This CDR3 is CASSLGRGTGELFF.

The rearrangement joins TRBV7-8 to TRBJ2-5. Germline assignment: CDR1 SGHVS and CDR2 FQNEAQ. The CDR3 extends over 14 amino acids. CDR3 protein: CASSLALGKETQYF.

The V gene is TRBV27, the J gene TRBJ2-7; TCRdb returns TRBD1, unconfirmable since there is no DNA. Germline CDR1 and CDR2: MNHEY and SMNVEV (reference sequence). The CDR3 has 12 residues. The CDR3 sequence is CASTGDGYEQYF.

The rearrangement uses TRBV28 and TRBJ2-6; TCRdb's D call, TRBD1, is unchecked because there is no DNA. The CDR3 has 18 amino acids. CDR1 MDHEN and CDR2 SYDVKM come from the germline V gene. The CDR3 spells CASSSLGGLMAGANVLTF.

This rearrangement joins TRBV6-5 to TRBJ2-5; no DNA is available, so the TRBD1 call from TCRdb remains unchecked. The CDR3 is 16 amino acids. Per germline, CDR1 MNHEY and CDR2 SVGAGI. The chain's CDR3 is CASSYTPVGVQETQYF.

This chain links TRBV7-9 with TRBJ2-5; without DNA, the TCRdb call of TRBD2 cannot be checked. Germline V gene data show CDR1 as SEHNR and CDR2 as FQNEAQ (reference sequence). The CDR3 sequence is 16 residues long. CDR3 region: CASSKYRAGGSETQYF.

The rearrangement links TRBV12-3 or TRBV12-4 to TRBJ2-5; with no DNA, the TCRdb D assignment of TRBD1 cannot be verified. This CDR3 has 14 amino acids. Here the CDR3 reads CASSLDGGEETQYF.

V gene TRBV7-6 combines with J gene TRBJ2-7. The germline V gene has CDR1 SGHVS and CDR2 FNYEAQ. The CDR3 spans 13 residues. CDR3 region: CASSYRLTYEQYF. The entire variable domain, with the rest obtained from reference TRBV7-6 and TRBJ2-7, is as follows: GAGVSQSPRYKVTKRGQDVALRCDPISGHVSLYWYRQALGQGPEFLTYFNYEAQQDKSGLPNDRFSAERPEGSISTLTIQRTEQRDSAMYRCASSYRLTYEQYFGPGTRLTVT.

The chain uses TRBV19 and TRBJ2-1; TCRdb's assignment of TRBD2 cannot be checked, as there is no DNA. Germline assignment: CDR1 LNHDA and CDR2 SQIVND (reference sequence). CDR3 length: 15 residues. CDR3 region: CASSTLAGGLREQFF.

V usage is TRBV27 and J usage is TRBJ2-7; TCRdb's D call of TRBD1 is untestable without DNA. CDR1 MNHEY and CDR2 SMNVEV come from the germline V gene (reference sequence). The CDR3 is made up of 11 amino acids. CDR3 residues: CASTLGNEQYF.

This sequence joins TRBV5-6 and TRBJ1-4. Germline values: CDR1 SGHDT, CDR2 YYEEEE. This CDR3 region has 16 residues. This CDR3 reads CASSDPSGPTNEKLFF.